Sequencing of this T cell receptor beta chain was carried out in a study of blood T cell repertoires in COVID-19. Study-level background: The origin of the acute and convalescent COVID-19 samples was the United States, Italy and Spain. Sample material is recorded as cDNA or gDNA derived from T cells, B-cell-depleted T cells, or PBMCs.

In the study's own analysis: Amplification of reference gene primers provided the estimated nucleated cell counts. Method: immunoSEQ multiplex PCR; TCRdb's copy keeps in-frame clones and lacks some. From that table come the V and J calls and clone size; the DNA was used to work out D and trimming. The sample has 150,000 to 200,000 clones, about 86% seen once. This clone was counted a few times. The CDR3 is made up of 16 amino acids. CDR1 and CDR2 (germline): SNHLY, FYNNEI. V gave up 6 bases and J gave up 7 bases, with 19 bases separating them. The receptor was isolated from a man aged 70 or older with active or convalescent COVID-19. The rearrangement links TRBV2 to TRBJ1-6; no clear D. The sample taken for sequencing was peripheral blood. CDR3 protein: CASSRTVGPGNSPLHF. As DNA, the CDR3 is TGTGCCAGCAGCAGAACGGTCGGCCCGGGGAATTCACCCCTCCACTTT.